A selection of T cell receptor beta chains follows, all from one sample in a study of T cells and Merkel cell carcinoma outcomes. Produced via immunoSEQ multiplex PCR; TCRdb's table is partial and in-frame only. The sample has 1,500 to 2,500 clones; approximately 92% are singletons. Sample: tumor tissue from Merkel cell carcinoma. The receptor source for this set is a human donor with Merkel cell carcinoma. CDR3s include the opening cysteine and the closing phenylalanine or tryptophan.

V gene	J gene	CDR3 length	CDR3 protein
TRBV29-1	TRBJ2-1	13	CSASGTSGVEQFF
TRBV29-1	TRBJ2-5	15	CSAQVAGGRPSAQYF
TRBV29-1	TRBJ2-6	15	CSVFLWRAGANVLTF
TRBV7-9	TRBJ2-6	15	CASSKGGLGANVLTF
TRBV1	TRBJ2-5	11	CTSSQGETQYF
TRBV28	TRBJ1-1	16	CATQPSAGRTRIEAFF
TRBV6-1	TRBJ1-5	15	CASSEDPGLAQPQHF
TRBV2	TRBJ2-3	13	CASSGPPADTQYF
TRBV6-5	TRBJ2-5	14	CASSYGHLPETQYF
TRBV5-8	TRBJ2-7	15	CASSLTRDTSYEQYF
TRBV7-2	TRBJ2-3	15	CASSLGLAGVQAQYF
TRBV7-7	TRBJ1-3	15	CASSPDASSGNTIYF
TRBV30	TRBJ1-3	14	CAWSVEGLRNTIYF
TRBV7-3	TRBJ1-3	16	CASSLTGGNSGNTIYF
TRBV19	TRBJ2-3	16	CASSSRAGKGTDTQYF
TRBV7-6	TRBJ2-3	14	CASSLAPSTDTQYF
TRBV7-9	TRBJ2-4	17	CASSSGGLGLAKNIQYF
TRBV2	TRBJ1-5	15	CASSESRGAGQPQHF
TRBV5-5	TRBJ2-2	14	CASSSGPNTGELFF
TRBV7-2	TRBJ1-6	15	CASSLIRESNSPLHF
TRBV5-8	TRBJ1-4	10	CASSSTPAPF
TRBV20-1	TRBJ2-3	11	CSARDQDTQYF
TRBV7-9	TRBJ2-5	17	CASSVGGLRQGLETQYF
TRBV9	TRBJ2-5	15	CASSPGTGRQETQYF
TRBV4-2	TRBJ1-2	15	CASSQFRDTEYGYTF
TRBV13	TRBJ2-2	16	CASSLGLGDWNGELFF
TRBV19	TRBJ1-2	13	CASNRQSNYGYTF
TRBV9	TRBJ1-1	14	CASTPGRMNTEAFF
TRBV19	TRBJ2-7	12	CASSTGQGEQYF
TRBV4-1	TRBJ1-2	17	CASSQDSAGPFFYGYTF
TRBV11-2	TRBJ1-1	13	CASSLSENTEAFF
TRBV10-3	TRBJ2-5	18	CAISEELLGLDSVETQYF
TRBV30	TRBJ1-1	11	CAGSSGLANFF
TRBV11-2	TRBJ2-5	15	CASSSTGDGRETQYF
TRBV28	TRBJ2-7	13	CAILAGGSYEQYF